This TCR beta chain appears in the sequencing data of a study of beta chain features in type 1 diabetes. The wider study: Patients did not differ from healthy donors in age, gender or cell yield. Study-wide results and caveats: The study found fewer insertions and more deletions at VDJ junctions in type 1 diabetes patients. Naive, central memory and Treg TCRB repertoires seemed to resemble each other more closely in patients than they did in healthy donors.

Turning to this clone: The antigen remains unidentified.

CDR3 length equals 13 residues. Germline V gives CDR1 SGHTA, CDR2 FQGNSA. Every bit of the isolated RNA underwent reverse transcription, so sequencing read expressed TCRB transcripts. Clones were read by immunoSEQ multiplex PCR, and TCRdb kept only the in-frame ones, dropping some. Of approximately 40,000 clones in the sample, approximately 49% were seen once. The receptor comes from a woman aged 25 to 39 in good health. What was sequenced was stem cell memory CD4+ T cells from blood. V is TRBV7-2 and J is TRBJ2-5; a weak D match, TRBD1 (5 bases). The DNA end is a closer match to TRBJ2-7, so the J assignment may be wrong. CDR3 sequence reads: CASSIGHSYEQYF. The CDR3 DNA follows: TGTGCCAGCAGTATAGGACATAGCTACGAGCAGTACTTC.